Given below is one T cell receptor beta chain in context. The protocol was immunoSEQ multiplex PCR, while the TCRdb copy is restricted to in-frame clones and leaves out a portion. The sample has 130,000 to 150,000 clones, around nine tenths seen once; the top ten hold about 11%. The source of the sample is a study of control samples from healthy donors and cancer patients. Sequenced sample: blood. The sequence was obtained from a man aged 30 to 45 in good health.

The CDR3, as DNA: TGTGCCAGCAGCTTGGGACAGATAGCCAAAAACATTCAGTACTTC. Protein sequence: CASSLGQIAKNIQYF. The chain links TRBV11-2 to TRBJ2-4, with 7 bases aligning to TRBD1. J was trimmed by 0 bases and V by 3 bases; bases with no gene match: 2. Germline CDR1 is SGHAT and CDR2 is FQNNGV. The length of the CDR3 is 15 residues.